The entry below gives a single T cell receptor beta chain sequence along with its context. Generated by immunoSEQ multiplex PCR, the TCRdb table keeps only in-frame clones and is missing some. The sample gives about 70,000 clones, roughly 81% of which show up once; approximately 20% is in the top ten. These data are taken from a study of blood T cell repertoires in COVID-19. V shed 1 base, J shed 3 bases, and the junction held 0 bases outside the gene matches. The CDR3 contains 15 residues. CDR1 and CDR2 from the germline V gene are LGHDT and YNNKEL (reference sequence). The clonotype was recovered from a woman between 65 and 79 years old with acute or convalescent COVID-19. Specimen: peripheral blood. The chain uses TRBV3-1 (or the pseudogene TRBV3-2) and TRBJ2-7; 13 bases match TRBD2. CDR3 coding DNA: TGTGCCAGCAGCCAAGGGACTAGCGGGAGCTACGAGCAGTACTTC. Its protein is CASSQGTSGSYEQYF.